The 11 T cell receptor beta chains below come from one sample, sequenced in a study of blood T cell repertoires in COVID-19. Sequencing was performed with immunoSEQ multiplex PCR; in TCRdb, only in-frame clones are kept and a portion is missing. Of 120,000 to 150,000 clones in the sample, about four fifths were seen once. Sequencing was carried out using peripheral blood. Receptors were obtained from a human donor with acute or convalescent COVID-19. The donor label of this sample is uncertain.

This chain links TRBV6-2 or TRBV6-3 with TRBJ2-7, with 11 bases lining up with TRBD2. The germline CDR1 and CDR2 sequences are MNHEY and SVGEGT. This CDR3 is 15 amino acids long. V shed 5 bases and J 2 bases; nucleotides not matched to a gene: 5. CDR3 coding DNA: TGTGCCAGCAGTCCAGGGACTAGCGGAACCTACGAGCAGTACTTC. Its translation: CASSPGTSGTYEQYF.

The rearrangement joins TRBV2 to TRBJ2-1, with 8 bases aligning to TRBD2. Germline V gives CDR1 SNHLY, CDR2 FYNNEI. There are 17 residues in the CDR3. J was trimmed by 0 bases and V by 3 bases; bases with no gene match: 7. The CDR3 DNA reads TGTGCCAGCAGTGACGGAATAGCGGGAAGCTCCTACAATGAGCAGTTCTTC. This sequence encodes CASSDGIAGSSYNEQFF.

This rearrangement joins TRBV6-5 to TRBJ1-2; maybe TRBD1 (6 bases). CDR3 size: 15 residues. Between the trimmed V and J ends, which lost 8 bases and 2 bases, there was a span of 18 bases. Germline values: CDR1 MNHEY, CDR2 SVGAGI. CDR3 in amino acids: CASQTGGAGNYGYTF. For the CDR3, the DNA is TGTGCCAGCCAGACCGGGGGGGCCGGGAACTATGGCTACACCTTC.

The chain recombines TRBV9 with TRBJ2-2; maybe TRBD2 (6 bases). The V end lost 7 bases, the J end lost 8 bases, and 24 bases lay between the germline ends. Germline V lookup: CDR1 SGDLS, CDR2 YYNGEE. This CDR3 comprises 16 residues. The DNA for the CDR3 is TGTGCCAGCGGGCCCCGGAGGGCCGTCTCTTCGGGGGAGCTGTTTTTT. It specifies CASGPRRAVSSGELFF.

The chain uses TRBV7-9 and TRBJ1-1, with D unclear. This CDR3 has 13 amino acids. Trimming shortened V by 4 bases and J by 3 bases, and 9 bases separated the two germline ends. Germline V CDR1 and CDR2: SEHNR, FQNEAQ (reference sequence). The CDR3 sequence is CASSSFQDTEAFF. The CDR3 DNA is TGTGCCAGCAGCTCTTTCCAGGACACTGAAGCTTTCTTT.

The V and J genes are TRBV18 and TRBJ2-7; TRBD1 agrees at 7 bases. The germline CDR1 and CDR2 sequences are KGHSH and LQKENI. This CDR3 contains 14 residues. V shed 6 bases, J shed 5 bases, and the junction held 10 bases outside the gene matches. CDR3 protein: CASSDETGLNEQYF. Written as DNA, the CDR3 is TGTGCCAGCTCGGATGAGACAGGGCTCAACGAGCAGTACTTC.

V is TRBV18 and J is TRBJ1-4; the match to TRBD1 covers 7 bases. Germline V gene data show CDR1 as KGHSH and CDR2 as LQKENI. The CDR3 spans 16 residues. With 4 bases clipped from V and 3 bases from J, the junction kept 8 bases outside the gene matches. CDR3 nucleotides: TGTGCCAGCTCACGATCGCCGGGACAGTCTAATGAAAAACTGTTTTTT. Translation: CASSRSPGQSNEKLFF.

The chain combines TRBV2 with TRBJ1-3, with 8 nucleotides matching TRBD1. CDR3 size: 14 residues. Germline CDR1 and CDR2: SNHLY and FYNNEI. J gave up 7 bases and V 6 bases, and 8 bases lay outside the gene matches. The CDR3 here is CASSWTGNLNTIYF. Here the CDR3 DNA reads TGTGCCAGCAGCTGGACAGGGAATCTGAACACCATATATTTT.

The V and J genes are TRBV10-3 and TRBJ1-2; 7 bases match TRBD1. J gave up 14 bases and V 2 bases, and 5 bases lay outside the gene matches. Per germline, CDR1 ENHRY and CDR2 SYGVKD. CDR3 size: 11 residues. This CDR3 reads CAISEGDRATF. CDR3 DNA: TGTGCCATCAGTGAGGGGGACAGAGCGACCTTC.

The chain employs TRBV5-5 and TRBJ1-5; possibly TRBD1 for D (5 bases). In germline, CDR1 is SGHKS, CDR2 YYEKEE (reference sequence). The CDR3 has 14 amino acids. The V and J ends lost 1 base and 3 bases respectively, with 8 bases between them. This CDR3 is CASSLQGFNQPQHF. The CDR3 DNA sequence: TGTGCCAGCAGCTTGCAGGGTTTCAATCAGCCCCAGCATTTT. The entire variable domain, with the rest obtained from reference TRBV5-5 and TRBJ1-5, is as follows: DAGVTQSPTHLIKTRGQQVTLRCSPISGHKSVSWYQQVLGQGPQFIFQYYEKEERGRGNFPDRFSARQFPNYSSELNVNALLLGDSALYLCASSLQGFNQPQHFGDGTRLSIL.

Worth noting for this clone: One end of the junction varies from germline; a read error may be responsible. V usage is TRBV18 and J usage is TRBJ1-2; a possible D gene is TRBD1 (6 bases). The CDR3 sequence is 13 residues long. Germline V gene data show CDR1 as KGHSH and CDR2 as LQKENI. CDR3 nucleotide sequence: TGTGCCAGCTCACCAGACCGGGACACCCCAGTAGCCTTC. This translates into CASSPDRDTPVAF.